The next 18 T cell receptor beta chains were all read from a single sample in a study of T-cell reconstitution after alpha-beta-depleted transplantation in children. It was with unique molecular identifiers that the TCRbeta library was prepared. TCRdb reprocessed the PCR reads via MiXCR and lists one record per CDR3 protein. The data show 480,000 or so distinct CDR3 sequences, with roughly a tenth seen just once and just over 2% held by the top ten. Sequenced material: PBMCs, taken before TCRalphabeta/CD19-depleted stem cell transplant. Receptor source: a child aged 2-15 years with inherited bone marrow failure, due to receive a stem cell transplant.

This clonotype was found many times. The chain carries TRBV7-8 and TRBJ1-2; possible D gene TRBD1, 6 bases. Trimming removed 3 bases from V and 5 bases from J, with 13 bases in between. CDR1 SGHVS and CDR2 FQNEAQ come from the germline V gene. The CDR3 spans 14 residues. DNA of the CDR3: TGTGCCAGCAGCTTCACAGGGACGCGGTATGGCTACACCTTC. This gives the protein CASSFTGTRYGYTF. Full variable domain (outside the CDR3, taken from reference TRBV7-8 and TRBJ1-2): GAGVSQSPRYKVAKRGQDVALRCDPISGHVSLFWYQQALGQGPEFLTYFQNEAQLDKSGLPSDRFFAERPEGSVSTLKIQRTQQEDSAVYLCASSFTGTRYGYTFGSGTRLTVV.

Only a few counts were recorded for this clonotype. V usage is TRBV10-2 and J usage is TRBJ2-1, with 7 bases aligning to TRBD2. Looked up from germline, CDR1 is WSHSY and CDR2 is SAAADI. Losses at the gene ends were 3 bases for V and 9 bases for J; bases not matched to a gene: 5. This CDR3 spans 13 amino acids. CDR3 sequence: CASSDPGGSEQFF. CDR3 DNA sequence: TGCGCCAGCAGTGATCCCGGGGGGTCTGAGCAGTTCTTC.

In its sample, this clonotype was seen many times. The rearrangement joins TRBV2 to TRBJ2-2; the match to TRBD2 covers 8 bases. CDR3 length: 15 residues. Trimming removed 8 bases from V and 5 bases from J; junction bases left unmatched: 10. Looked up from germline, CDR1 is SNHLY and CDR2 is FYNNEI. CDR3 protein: CASHRAGEGTGELFF. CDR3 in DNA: TGTGCCAGCCATAGAGCGGGAGAGGGGACCGGGGAGCTGTTTTTT.

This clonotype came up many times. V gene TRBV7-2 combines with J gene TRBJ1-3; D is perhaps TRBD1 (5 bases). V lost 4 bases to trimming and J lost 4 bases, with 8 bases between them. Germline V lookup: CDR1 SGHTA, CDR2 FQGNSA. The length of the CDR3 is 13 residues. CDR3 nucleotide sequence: TGTGCCAGCAGCTCGGGGCCCGGAAACACCATATATTTT. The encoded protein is CASSSGPGNTIYF. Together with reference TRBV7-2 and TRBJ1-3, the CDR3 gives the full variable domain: GAGVSQSPSNKVTEKGKDVELRCDPISGHTALYWYRQSLGQGLEFLIYFQGNSAPDKSGLPSDRFSAERTGGSVSTLTIQRTQQEDSAVYLCASSSGPGNTIYFGEGSWLTVV.

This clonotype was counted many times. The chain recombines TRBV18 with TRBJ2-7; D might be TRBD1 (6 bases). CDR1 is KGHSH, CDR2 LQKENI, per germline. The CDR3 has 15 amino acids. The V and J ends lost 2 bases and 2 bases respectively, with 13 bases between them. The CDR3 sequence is CASSPLPGQAYEQYF. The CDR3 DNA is TGTGCCAGCTCACCATTGCCGGGACAAGCCTACGAGCAGTACTTC.

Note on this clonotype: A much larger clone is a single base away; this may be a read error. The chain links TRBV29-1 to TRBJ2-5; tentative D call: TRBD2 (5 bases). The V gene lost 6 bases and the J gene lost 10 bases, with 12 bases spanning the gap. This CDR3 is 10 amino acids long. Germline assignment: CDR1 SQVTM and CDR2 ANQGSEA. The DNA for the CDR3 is TGCAGCGTGCGAGGGCCTCTCCAGTACTTC. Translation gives CSVRGPLQYF.

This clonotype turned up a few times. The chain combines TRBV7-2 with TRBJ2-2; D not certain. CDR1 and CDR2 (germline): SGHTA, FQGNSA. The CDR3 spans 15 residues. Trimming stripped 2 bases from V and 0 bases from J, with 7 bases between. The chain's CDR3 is CASSLQIANTGELFF. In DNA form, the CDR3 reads TGTGCCAGCAGCTTACAGATCGCGAACACCGGGGAGCTGTTTTTT.

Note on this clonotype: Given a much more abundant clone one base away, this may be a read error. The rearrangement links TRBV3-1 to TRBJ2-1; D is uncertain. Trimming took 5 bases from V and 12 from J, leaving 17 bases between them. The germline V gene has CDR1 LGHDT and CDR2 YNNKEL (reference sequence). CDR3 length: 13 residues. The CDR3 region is CASSVLPGDGQFF. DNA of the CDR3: TGTGCCAGCAGCGTCCTCCCTGGGGATGGGCAGTTCTTC.

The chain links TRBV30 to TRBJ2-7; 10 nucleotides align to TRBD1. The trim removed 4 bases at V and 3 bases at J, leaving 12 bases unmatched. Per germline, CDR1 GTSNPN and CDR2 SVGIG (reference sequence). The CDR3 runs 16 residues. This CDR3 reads CAWTYFPGQGNYEQYF. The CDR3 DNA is TGTGCCTGGACTTATTTCCCGGGACAGGGGAACTACGAGCAGTACTTC.

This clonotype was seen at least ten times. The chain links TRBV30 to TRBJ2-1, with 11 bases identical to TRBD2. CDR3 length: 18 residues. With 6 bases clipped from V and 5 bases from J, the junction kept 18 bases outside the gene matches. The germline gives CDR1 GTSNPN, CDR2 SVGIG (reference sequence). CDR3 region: CACQGELAGVNLDNEQFF. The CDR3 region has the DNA TGTGCCTGTCAGGGAGAACTAGCGGGAGTCAACTTGGACAATGAGCAGTTCTTC.

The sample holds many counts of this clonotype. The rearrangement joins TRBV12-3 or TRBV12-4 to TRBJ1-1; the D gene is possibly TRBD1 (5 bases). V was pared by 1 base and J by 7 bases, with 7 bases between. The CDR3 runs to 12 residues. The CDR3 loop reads CASSLGGGEAFF. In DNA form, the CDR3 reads TGTGCCAGCAGTTTAGGGGGCGGTGAAGCTTTCTTT.

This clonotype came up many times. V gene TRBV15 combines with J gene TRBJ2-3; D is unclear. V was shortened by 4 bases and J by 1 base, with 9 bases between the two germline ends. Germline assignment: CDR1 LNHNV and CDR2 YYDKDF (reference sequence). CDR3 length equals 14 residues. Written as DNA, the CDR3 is TGTGCCACCAGCAAGGCTTGGCGCACAGATACGCAGTATTTT. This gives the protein CATSKAWRTDTQYF.

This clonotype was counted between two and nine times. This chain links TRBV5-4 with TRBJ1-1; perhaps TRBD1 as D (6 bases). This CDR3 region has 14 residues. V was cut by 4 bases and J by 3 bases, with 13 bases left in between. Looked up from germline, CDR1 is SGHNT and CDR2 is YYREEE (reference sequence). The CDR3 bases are TGTGCCAGCAGCGCCGAAGGGGGGGACACTGAAGCTTTCTTT. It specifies CASSAEGGDTEAFF.

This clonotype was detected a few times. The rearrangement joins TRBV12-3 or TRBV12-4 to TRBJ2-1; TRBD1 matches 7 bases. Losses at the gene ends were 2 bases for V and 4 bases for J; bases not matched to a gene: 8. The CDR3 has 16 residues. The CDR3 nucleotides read TGTGCCAGCAGTTTAAATTGGCCAGGGGGATACAATGAGCAGTTCTTC. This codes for CASSLNWPGGYNEQFF.

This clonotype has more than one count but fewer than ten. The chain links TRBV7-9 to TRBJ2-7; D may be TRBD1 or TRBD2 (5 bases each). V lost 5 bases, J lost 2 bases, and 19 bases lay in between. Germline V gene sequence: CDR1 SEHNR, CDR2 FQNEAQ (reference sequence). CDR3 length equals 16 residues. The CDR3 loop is CASSGSGLGGAYEQYF. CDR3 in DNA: TGTGCCAGCAGCGGTTCAGGGCTAGGAGGCGCCTACGAGCAGTACTTC. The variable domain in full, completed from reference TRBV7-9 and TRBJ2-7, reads DTGVSQNPRHKITKRGQNVTFRCDPISEHNRLYWYRQTLGQGPEFLTYFQNEAQLEKSRLLSDRFSAERPKGSFSTLEIQRTEQGDSAMYLCASSGSGLGGAYEQYFGPGTRLTVT.

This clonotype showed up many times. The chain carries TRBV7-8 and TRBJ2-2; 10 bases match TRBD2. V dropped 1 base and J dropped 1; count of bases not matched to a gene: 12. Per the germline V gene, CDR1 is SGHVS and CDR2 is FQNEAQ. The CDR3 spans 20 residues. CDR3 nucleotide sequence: TGTGCCAGCAGCTTAGGGAGATACCTAGGACTAGCGGAGAACACCGGGGAGCTGTTTTTT. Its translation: CASSLGRYLGLAENTGELFF.

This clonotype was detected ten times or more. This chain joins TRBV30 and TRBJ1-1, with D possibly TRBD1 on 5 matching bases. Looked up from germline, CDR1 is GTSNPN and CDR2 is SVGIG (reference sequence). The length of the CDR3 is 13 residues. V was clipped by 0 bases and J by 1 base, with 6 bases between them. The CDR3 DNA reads TGTGCCTGGAGTGTGACAGAGAACACTGAAGCTTTCTTT. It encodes CAWSVTENTEAFF. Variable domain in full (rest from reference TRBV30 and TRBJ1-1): SQTIHQWPATLVQPVGSPLSLECTVEGTSNPNLYWYRQAAGRGLQLLFYSVGIGQISSEVPQNLSASRPQDRQFILSSKKLLLSDSGFYLCAWSVTENTEAFFGQGTRLTVV.

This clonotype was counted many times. The CDR3 DNA reads as TGTGCCAGCAGCTCTGCGGGACACCAGATACCCGCCTACGAGCAGTACTTC. This codes for CASSSAGHQIPAYEQYF. The gene calls are TRBV7-2 and TRBJ2-7, with D possibly called TRBD1 or TRBD2 (6 bases each). The germline V gene has CDR1 SGHTA and CDR2 FQGNSA. This CDR3 has 17 amino acids. Trimming pared 4 bases from V and 2 bases from J, leaving 21 bases between.